One and the same sample provided the 2 T cell receptor beta chains below, sequenced in a study of PD-1 blockade in classical Hodgkin lymphoma (TCRdb year 2020). What the time point label conveys for this sample: cycle 1 day 1 (C1D1), immediately before nivolumab initiation. Relapse after autologous stem cell transplantation had occurred in all trial patients, and cohorts A, B and C were distinguished by prior brentuximab vedotin exposure. Magnetic negative selection with a Miltenyi CD4+ T cell isolation kit was used to purify CD4+ T cells from thawed PBMCs. The protocol used for the library was the immunoSEQ multiplex PCR assay. The immuneACCESS repertoire file appears here via TCRdb, limited to in-frame rearrangements. These files lack a portion of the clones; in checked studies, under half of the deficit traces to unresolved V genes, and the cause of the others is not known. The sample data list 30,000 or so clones, and around 90% of these were observed just once. The ten largest clonotypes hold around 0.21% of the sample.

Here the sequenced sample was CD4+ T cells from blood, taken at baseline. The receptors originated from a human donor with classical Hodgkin lymphoma.

This chain connects TRBV5-1 to TRBJ2-5; tentative D call: TRBD1 (6 bases). V lost 0 bases, J lost 1 base, and 16 bases lay in between. CDR1 is SGHRS, CDR2 YFSETQ, per germline. CDR3 size: 17 residues. The CDR3 nucleotides are TGCGCCAGCAGCTTGGGTCCCAGGGGTTCCACCCAAGAGACCCAGTACTTC. As protein: CASSLGPRGSTQETQYF. Drawing the rest from reference TRBV5-1 and TRBJ2-5, the complete variable domain is KAGVTQTPRYLIKTRGQQVTLSCSPISGHRSVSWYQQTPGQGLQFLFEYFSETQRNKGNFPGRFSGRQFSNSRSEMNVSTLELGDSALYLCASSLGPRGSTQETQYFGPGTRLLVL.

This rearrangement joins TRBV11-2 to TRBJ2-5; 9 bases match TRBD1. The CDR3 runs 15 residues. Germline-derived CDR1 and CDR2 are SGHAT and FQNNGV. After removal of 4 bases from V and 3 bases from J, the junction contained 6 bases not matched to a gene. The CDR3 loop is CASSSIRTGEETQYF. Here the CDR3 DNA reads TGTGCCAGCAGCTCAATTCGGACAGGGGAAGAGACCCAGTACTTC.